The clone carrying this TCR beta chain is medium-sized in the sample. As yet, its antigen is unknown. These data originate in a study of OX40 agonist ivuxolimab in advanced cancers. Study summary: Averaging roughly 60 years in age, with a range of roughly 23 to 80, the cohort was 65% to 85% male. Antecedent anti-PD-1, anti-PD-L1 or anti-CTLA-4 therapy was permissible, with roughly 36% having received some.

V was clipped by 4 bases and J by 0 bases; unmatched bases: 8. CDR3 length: 16 amino acids. Germline values: CDR1 LNHDA, CDR2 SQIVND (reference sequence). Overall study results and limits: CD4+ T cells averaged fewer expanded clones than CD8+ T cells. Within 6 weeks, CD4+ and CD8+ blood T cells expanded clonally at 0.1 to 3.0 mg/kg.

Clones were read by immunoSEQ multiplex PCR, and TCRdb kept only the in-frame ones, dropping some. The sample holds under 80,000 clones; approximately 78% are singletons and the top ten take under 1.2%. This material consisted of CD4+ or CD8+ T cells sorted from blood, taken in a trial of the OX40 agonist ivuxolimab. J is TRBJ1-2 and V is TRBV19; 7 bases agree with TRBD1. This sequence was found in an adult with an advanced solid tumor such as melanoma, head and neck, liver or kidney cancer. This chain's CDR3 is CASSRQTGQTNYGYTF. The CDR3 region has the DNA TGTGCCAGTAGTAGGCAGACGGGACAGACTAACTATGGCTACACCTTC.